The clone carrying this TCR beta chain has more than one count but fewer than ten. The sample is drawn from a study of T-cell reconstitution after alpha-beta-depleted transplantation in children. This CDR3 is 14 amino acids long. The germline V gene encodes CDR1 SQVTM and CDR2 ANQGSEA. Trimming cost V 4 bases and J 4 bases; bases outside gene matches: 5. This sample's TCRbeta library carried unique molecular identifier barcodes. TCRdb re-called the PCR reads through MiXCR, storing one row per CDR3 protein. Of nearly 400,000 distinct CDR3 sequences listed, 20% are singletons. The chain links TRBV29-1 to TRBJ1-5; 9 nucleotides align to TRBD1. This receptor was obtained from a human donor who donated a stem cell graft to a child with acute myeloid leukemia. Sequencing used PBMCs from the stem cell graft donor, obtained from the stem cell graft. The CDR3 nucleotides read TGCAGCGTTGTAGACAGGGGGGGAAATCAGCCCCAGCATTTT. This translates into CSVVDRGGNQPQHF.